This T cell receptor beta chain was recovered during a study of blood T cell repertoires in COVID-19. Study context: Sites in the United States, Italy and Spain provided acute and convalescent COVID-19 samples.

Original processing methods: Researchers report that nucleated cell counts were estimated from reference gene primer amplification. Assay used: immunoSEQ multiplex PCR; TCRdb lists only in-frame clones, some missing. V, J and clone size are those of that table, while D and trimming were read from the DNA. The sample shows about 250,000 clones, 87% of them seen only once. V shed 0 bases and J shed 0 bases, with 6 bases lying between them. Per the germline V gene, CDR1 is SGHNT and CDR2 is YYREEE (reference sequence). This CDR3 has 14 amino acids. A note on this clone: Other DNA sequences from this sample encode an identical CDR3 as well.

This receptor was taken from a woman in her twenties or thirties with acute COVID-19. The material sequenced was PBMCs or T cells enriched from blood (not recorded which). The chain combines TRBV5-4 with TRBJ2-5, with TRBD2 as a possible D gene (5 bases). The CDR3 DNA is TGTGCCAGCAGCTTGGCGGGATACCAAGAGACCCAGTACTTC. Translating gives CASSLAGYQETQYF.